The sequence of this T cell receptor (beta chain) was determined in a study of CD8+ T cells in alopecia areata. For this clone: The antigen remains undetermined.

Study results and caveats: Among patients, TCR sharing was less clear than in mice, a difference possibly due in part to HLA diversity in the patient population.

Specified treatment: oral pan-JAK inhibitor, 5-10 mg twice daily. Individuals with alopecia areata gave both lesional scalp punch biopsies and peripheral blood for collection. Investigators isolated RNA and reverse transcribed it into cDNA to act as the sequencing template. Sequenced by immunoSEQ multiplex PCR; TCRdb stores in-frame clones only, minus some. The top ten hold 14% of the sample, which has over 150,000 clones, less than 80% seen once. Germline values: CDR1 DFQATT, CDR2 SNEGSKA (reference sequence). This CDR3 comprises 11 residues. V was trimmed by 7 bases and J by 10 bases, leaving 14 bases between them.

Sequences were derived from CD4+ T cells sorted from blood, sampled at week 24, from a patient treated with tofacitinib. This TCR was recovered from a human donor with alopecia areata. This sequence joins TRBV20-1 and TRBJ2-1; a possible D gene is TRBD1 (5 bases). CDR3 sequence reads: CSVYDSPEQFF. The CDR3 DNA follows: TGCAGTGTTTACGACAGTCCAGAGCAGTTCTTC.